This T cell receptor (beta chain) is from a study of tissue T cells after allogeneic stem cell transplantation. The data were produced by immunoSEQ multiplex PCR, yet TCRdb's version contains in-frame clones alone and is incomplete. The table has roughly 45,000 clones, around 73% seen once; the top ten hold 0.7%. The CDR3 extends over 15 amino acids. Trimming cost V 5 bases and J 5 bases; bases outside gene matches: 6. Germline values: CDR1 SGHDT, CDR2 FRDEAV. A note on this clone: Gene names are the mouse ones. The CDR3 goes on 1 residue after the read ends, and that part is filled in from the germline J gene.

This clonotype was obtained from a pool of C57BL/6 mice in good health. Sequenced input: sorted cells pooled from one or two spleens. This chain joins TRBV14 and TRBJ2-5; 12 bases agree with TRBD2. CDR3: CASRPDWGGGDTQYF. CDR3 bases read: TGTGCCAGCAGGCCAGACTGGGGGGGCGGAGACACCCAGTAC. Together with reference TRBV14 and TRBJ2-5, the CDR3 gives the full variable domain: EAGVTQSPRYAVLQEGQAVSFWCDPISGHDTLYWYQQPRDQGPQLLVYFRDEAVIDNSQLPSDRFSAVRPKGTNSTLKIQSAKQGDTATYLCASRPDWGGGDTQYFGPGTRLLVL.